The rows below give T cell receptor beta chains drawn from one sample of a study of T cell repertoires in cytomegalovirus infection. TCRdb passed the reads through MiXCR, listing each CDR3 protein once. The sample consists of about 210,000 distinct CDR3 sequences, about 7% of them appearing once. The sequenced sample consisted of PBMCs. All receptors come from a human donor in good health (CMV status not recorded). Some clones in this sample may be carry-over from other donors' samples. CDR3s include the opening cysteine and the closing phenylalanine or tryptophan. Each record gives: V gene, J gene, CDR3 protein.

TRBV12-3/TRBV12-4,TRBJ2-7,CASRRTGSIYEQYF
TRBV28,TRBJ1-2,CASRKTGNGYTF
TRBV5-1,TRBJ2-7,CASSLDRGVGQYF
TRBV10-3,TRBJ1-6,CAISETPRQLRSSYNSPLHF
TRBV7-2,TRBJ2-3,CASSRVTDTQYF
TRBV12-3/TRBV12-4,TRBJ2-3,CASSRRLGPGTDTQYF
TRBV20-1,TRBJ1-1,CSARDGRTGGTEAFF
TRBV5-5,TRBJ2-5,CASSLPQNQETQYF
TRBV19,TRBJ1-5,CASSPLRETNQPQHF
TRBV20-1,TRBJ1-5,CSARGELSSQPQHF
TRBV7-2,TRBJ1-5,CASSPSGQPQHF
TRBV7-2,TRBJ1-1,CASSPPRDSTRTTEAFF
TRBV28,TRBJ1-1,CASSLSGLSIEAFF
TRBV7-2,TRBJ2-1,CASSYQTSSYNEQFF
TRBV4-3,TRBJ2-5,CASSQDPGQKETQYF
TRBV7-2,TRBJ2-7,CASSLDIKAGASYEQYF
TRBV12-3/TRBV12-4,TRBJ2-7,CASSTTRQKTYEQYF
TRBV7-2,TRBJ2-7,CASSPTQVGLESEQYF
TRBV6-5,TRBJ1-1,CASRRQVNTEAFF
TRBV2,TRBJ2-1,CASSDPGAGTDNEQFF
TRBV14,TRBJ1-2,CASSQGANYGYTF
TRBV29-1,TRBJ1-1,CSVYRGVNTEAFF
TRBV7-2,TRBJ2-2,CASYKSVTNTGELFF
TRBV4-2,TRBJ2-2,CASSQEPAATGELFF
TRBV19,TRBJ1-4,CASSPRTESNEKLFF
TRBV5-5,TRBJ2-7,CASSLGGWVVYEQYF
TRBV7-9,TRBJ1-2,CASSTGDLYGYTF
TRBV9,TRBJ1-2,CASSVGSYGYTF
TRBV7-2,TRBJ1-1,CASSLAGTGGGTEAFF
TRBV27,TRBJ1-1,CASRRLTELNTEAFF
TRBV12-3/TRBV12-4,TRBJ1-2,CASEGAIYGYTF
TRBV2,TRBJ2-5,CARTSGETQYF
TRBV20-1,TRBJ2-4,CSAPKGALDIQYF
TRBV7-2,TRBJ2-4,CASSPRTVLAKNIQYF
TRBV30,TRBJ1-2,CACSGTGTSGYTF